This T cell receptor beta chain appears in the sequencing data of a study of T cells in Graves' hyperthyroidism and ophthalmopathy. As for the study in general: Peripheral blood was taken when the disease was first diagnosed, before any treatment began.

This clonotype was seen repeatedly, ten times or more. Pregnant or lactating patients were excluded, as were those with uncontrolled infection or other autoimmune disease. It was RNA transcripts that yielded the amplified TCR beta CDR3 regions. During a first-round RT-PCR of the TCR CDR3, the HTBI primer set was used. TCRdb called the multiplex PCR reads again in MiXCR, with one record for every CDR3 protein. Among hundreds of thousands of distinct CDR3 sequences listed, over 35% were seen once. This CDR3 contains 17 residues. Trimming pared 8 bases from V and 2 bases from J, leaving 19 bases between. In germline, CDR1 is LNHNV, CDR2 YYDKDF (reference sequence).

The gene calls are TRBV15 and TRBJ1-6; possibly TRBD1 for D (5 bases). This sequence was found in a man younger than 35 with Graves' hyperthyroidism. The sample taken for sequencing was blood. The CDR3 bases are TGTGCCACCTCCCAAGGGGCAGCCGACCCCTATAATTCACCCCTCCACTTT. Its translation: CATSQGAADPYNSPLHF.